This T cell receptor beta chain was sequenced during a study of cytomegalovirus exposure and HLA in healthy donors. The V and J ends lost 4 bases and 0 bases, in that order; junction bases with no gene match: 16. Germline CDR1 is LGHNA and CDR2 is YSLEER. The CDR3 is 19 amino acids. PCR amplification relied on 60 Vbeta primers (plus 13 Jbeta primers). The assay was immunoSEQ multiplex PCR, and TCRdb's table has in-frame clones only and misses some. The sample holds 45,000 to 65,000 clones, 55% to 80% seen once. The sample consisted of PBMCs. This sequence originates from a woman in her fifties or sixties in good health and CMV-seropositive. The chain joins TRBV4-3 to TRBJ1-2; 8 nucleotides agree with TRBD1. CDR3 in amino acids: CASSPYLSDREEANYGYTF. The CDR3 bases are TGCGCCAGCAGCCCCTACCTCTCGGACAGGGAAGAAGCTAACTATGGCTACACCTTC.